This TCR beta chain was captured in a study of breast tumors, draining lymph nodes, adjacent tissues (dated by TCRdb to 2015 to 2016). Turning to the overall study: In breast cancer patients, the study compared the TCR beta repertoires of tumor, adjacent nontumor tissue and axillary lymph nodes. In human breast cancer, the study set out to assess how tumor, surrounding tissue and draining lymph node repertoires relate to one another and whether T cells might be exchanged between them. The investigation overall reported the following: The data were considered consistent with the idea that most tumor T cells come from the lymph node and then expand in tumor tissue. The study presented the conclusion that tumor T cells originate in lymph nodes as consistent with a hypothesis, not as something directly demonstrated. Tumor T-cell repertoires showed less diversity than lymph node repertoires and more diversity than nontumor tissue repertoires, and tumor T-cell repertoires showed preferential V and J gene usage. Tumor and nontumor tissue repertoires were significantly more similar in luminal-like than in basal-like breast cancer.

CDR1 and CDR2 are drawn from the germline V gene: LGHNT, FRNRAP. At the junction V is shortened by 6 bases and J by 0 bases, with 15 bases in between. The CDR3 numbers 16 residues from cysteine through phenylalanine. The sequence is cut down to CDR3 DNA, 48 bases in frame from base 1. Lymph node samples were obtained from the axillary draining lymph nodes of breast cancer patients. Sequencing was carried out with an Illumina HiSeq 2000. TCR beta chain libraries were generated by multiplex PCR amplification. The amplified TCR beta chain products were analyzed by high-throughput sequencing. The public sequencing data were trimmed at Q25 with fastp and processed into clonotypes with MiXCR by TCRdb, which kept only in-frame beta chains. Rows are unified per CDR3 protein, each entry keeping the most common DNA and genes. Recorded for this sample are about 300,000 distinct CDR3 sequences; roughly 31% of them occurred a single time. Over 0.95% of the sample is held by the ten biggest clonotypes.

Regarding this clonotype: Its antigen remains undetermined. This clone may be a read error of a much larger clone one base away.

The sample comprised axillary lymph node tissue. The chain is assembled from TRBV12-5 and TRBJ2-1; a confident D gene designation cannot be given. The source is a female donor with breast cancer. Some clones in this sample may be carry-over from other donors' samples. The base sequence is TGTGCTAGTGGCCGATCGAGGTCAAGCTCCTACAATGAGCAGTTCTTC. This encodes CASGRSRSSSYNEQFF.